A selection of T cell receptor beta chains follows, all from one sample in a study of vaccination and CD4 T cells after COVID-19. For these TCRs, the target antigens are not known. Each CDR3 protein gets one entry after TCRdb re-called the PCR reads with MiXCR. In the table there are 15,000 to 20,000 distinct CDR3 sequences, roughly three fifths of which are singletons. Sequencing was done on a sample of CD4+ T cells from blood, cultured in vitro. The receptors here all came from a human donor who had recovered from COVID-19. Each CDR3 is given with its conserved first and last residue. A D gene is named only where the DNA matches it firmly. A row's size may be missing; if present it is once, few, many or a size class.

d_call | j_call | v_call | clone_size | cdr3_nt | cdr3_aa
- | TRBJ2-1 | TRBV7-2 | - | TGTGCCAGCAGCTTACGGGCGGGGTACAATGAGCAGTTCTTC | CASSLRAGYNEQFF
- | TRBJ2-7 | TRBV5-8 | - | TGTGCCAGCACCCAAATTGTGGTGGGAAAAGGCCACGAGCAGTACTTC | CASTQIVVGKGHEQYF
- | TRBJ2-5 | TRBV20-1 | - | TGCAGTGCCTTCCGGCCCCAAGAGACCCAGTACTTC | CSAFRPQETQYF
TRBD1 | TRBJ2-7 | TRBV12-3/TRBV12-4 | once | TGTGCCAGCAGCCCGGGACAGGGACCCTACGAGCAGTACTTC | CASSPGQGPYEQYF
- | TRBJ2-5 | TRBV7-2 | - | TGTGCCAGCAGCTTAGGGACTGCCCAGACCCAGTACTTC | CASSLGTAQTQYF
TRBD2 | TRBJ2-5 | TRBV11-2 | few | TGTGCCAGCATCCAAGCAGGACTAGCAGGAGAGACCCAGTACTTC | CASIQAGLAGETQYF
TRBD2 | TRBJ2-5 | TRBV11-2 | few | TGTGCCAGCAGCAGAGGACTAGCTGCGGAGACCCAGTACTTC | CASSRGLAAETQYF
- | TRBJ2-3 | TRBV6-1 | - | TGTGCCAGCAGTGAAGGGGGCAGTCGCACAGATACGCAGTATTTT | CASSEGGSRTDTQYF
TRBD2 | TRBJ2-7 | TRBV7-2 | - | TGTGCCAGCAGCTTCCTTGGCGGGAGAAAGTACGAGCAGTACTTC | CASSFLGGRKYEQYF
TRBD2 | TRBJ2-5 | TRBV11-3 | - | TGTGCCAGCAGCTTAGATCGGGCTAGCGGGCAAGAGACCCAGTACTTC | CASSLDRASGQETQYF
TRBD1 | TRBJ1-2 | TRBV2 | - | TGTGCCAGCAGGGGCGGCTGGGGGACAGCGAACTATGGCTACACCTTC | CASRGGWGTANYGYTF
- | TRBJ1-1 | TRBV6-1 | - | TGTGCCAGCACCTCCCCTCGGGCTGGACAAGCTTTCTTT | CASTSPRAGQAFF
TRBD1 | TRBJ1-1 | TRBV7-8 | - | TGTGCCAGCAGCCCTCGGACAGGGGCGAACACTGAAGCTTTCTTT | CASSPRTGANTEAFF
- | TRBJ1-1 | TRBV6-2/TRBV6-3 | - | TGTGCCAGCAGTTACGGGGGGGTTGGGACTGAAGCTTTCTTT | CASSYGGVGTEAFF
- | TRBJ2-5 | TRBV5-4 | - | TGTGCCAGCAGCCCGACCCCGCTAGTAGGAGAGACCCAGTACTTC | CASSPTPLVGETQYF
TRBD1 | TRBJ1-2 | TRBV7-9 | - | TGTGCCAGCAGCTTGACGGTGGGACAGGGGGGCGCGGGCTACACCTTC | CASSLTVGQGGAGYTF